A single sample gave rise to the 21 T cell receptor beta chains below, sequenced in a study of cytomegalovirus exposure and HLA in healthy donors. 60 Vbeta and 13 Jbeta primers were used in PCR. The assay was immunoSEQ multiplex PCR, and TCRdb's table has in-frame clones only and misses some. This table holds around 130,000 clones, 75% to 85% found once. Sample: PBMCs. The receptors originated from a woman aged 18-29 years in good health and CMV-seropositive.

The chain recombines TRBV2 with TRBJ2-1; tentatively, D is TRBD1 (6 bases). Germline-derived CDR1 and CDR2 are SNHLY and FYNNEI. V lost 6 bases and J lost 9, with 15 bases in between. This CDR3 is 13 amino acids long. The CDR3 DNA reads TGTGCCAGCAGGGGACAAAGAATGGGTGAGCAGTTCTTC. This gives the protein CASRGQRMGEQFF. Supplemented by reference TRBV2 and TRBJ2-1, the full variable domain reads EPEVTQTPSHQVTQMGQEVILRCVPISNHLYFYWYRQILGQKVEFLVSFYNNEISEKSEIFDDQFSVERPDGSNFTLKIRSTKLEDSAMYFCASRGQRMGEQFFGPGTRLTVL.

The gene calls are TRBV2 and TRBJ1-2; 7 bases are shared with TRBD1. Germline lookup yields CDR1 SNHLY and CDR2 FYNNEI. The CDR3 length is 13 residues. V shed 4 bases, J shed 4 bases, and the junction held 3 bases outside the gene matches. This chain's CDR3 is CASSGGGFYGYTF. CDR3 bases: TGTGCCAGCAGTGGAGGGGGCTTCTATGGCTACACCTTC.

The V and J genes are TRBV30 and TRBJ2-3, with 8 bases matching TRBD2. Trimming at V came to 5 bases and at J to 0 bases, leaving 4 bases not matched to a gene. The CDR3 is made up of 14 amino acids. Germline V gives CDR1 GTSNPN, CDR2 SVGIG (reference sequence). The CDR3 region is CAWGRGGSTDTQYF. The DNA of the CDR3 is TGTGCCTGGGGACGGGGGGGAAGCACAGATACGCAGTATTTT.

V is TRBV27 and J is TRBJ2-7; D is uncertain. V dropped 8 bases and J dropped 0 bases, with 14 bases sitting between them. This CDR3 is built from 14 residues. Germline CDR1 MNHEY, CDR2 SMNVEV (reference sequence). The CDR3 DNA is TGTGCCAGCTCCGTGACTCCGAGCTCCTACGAGCAGTACTTC. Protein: CASSVTPSSYEQYF.

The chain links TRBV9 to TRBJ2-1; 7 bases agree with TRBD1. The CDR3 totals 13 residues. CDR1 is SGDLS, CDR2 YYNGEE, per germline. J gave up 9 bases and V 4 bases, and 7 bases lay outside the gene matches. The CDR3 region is CASSSRQGSEQFF. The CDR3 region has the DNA TGTGCCAGCAGCTCGCGACAGGGCAGTGAGCAGTTCTTC.

The CDR3 loop reads CASSAAPTDTEAFF. The CDR3 DNA sequence: TGTGCCAGCAGCGCGGCTCCTACGGACACTGAAGCTTTCTTT. The rearrangement joins TRBV7-6 to TRBJ1-1; D remains unclear. V was clipped by 5 bases and J by 3 bases, with 13 bases between them. The CDR3 covers 14 residues. CDR1 and CDR2 from the germline V gene are SGHVS and FNYEAQ.

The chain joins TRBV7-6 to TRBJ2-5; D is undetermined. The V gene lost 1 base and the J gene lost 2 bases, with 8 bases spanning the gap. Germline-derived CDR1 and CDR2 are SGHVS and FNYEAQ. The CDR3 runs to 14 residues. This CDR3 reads CASSLELKQETQYF. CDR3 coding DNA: TGTGCCAGCAGCTTAGAGCTCAAACAAGAGACCCAGTACTTC.

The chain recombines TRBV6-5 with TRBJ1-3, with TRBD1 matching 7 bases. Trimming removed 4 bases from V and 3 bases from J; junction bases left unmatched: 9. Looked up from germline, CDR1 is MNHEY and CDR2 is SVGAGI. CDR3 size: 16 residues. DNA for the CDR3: TGTGCCAGCAGTTCCCCGACAGGGACCCGTGGAAACACCATATATTTT. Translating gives CASSSPTGTRGNTIYF.

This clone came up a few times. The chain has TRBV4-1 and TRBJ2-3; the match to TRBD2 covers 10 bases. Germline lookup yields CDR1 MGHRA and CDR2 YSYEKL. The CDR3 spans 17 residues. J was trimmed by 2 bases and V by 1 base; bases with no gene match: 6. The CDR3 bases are TGCGCCAGCAGCCAAGCAGCGGGGGGGCCCCCCACAGATACGCAGTATTTT. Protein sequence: CASSQAAGGPPTDTQYF.

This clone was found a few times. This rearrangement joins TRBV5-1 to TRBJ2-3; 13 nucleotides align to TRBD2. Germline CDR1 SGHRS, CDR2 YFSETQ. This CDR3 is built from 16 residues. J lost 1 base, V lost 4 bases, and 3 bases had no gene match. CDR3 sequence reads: CASSLTSGGGTDTQYF. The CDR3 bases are TGCGCCAGCAGCCTCACTAGCGGGGGGGGCACAGATACGCAGTATTTT.

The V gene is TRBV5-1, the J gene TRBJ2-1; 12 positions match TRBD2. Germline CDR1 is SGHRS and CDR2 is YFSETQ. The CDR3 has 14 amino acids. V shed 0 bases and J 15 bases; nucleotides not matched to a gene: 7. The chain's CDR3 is CASSLELAGGPRFF. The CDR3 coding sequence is TGCGCCAGCAGCTTGGAGCTAGCGGGGGGGCCGCGGTTCTTC.

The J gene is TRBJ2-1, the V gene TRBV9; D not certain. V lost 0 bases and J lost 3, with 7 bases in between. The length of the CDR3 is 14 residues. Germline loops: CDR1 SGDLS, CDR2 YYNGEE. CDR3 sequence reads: CASSVGANYNEQFF. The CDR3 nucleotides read TGTGCCAGCAGCGTAGGAGCTAACTACAATGAGCAGTTCTTC.

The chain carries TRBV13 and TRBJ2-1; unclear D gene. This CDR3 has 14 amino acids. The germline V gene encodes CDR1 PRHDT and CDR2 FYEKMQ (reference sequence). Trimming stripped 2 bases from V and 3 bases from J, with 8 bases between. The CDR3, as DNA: TGTGCCAGCAGCTTATCCCACAACTACAATGAGCAGTTCTTC. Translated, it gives CASSLSHNYNEQFF.

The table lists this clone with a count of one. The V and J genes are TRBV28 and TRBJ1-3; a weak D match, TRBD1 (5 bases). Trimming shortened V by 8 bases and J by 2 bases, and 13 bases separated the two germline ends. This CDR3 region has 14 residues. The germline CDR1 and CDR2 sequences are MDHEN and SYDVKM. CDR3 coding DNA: TGTGCCAGCGGATCTCCAGGGACTGGAAACACCATATATTTT. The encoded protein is CASGSPGTGNTIYF.

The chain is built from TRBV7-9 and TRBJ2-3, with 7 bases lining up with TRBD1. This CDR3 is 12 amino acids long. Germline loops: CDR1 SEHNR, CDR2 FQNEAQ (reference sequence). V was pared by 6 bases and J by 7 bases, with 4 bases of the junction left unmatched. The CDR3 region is CASSWDSHTQYF. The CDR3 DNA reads TGTGCCAGCAGTTGGGACAGTCATACGCAGTATTTT.

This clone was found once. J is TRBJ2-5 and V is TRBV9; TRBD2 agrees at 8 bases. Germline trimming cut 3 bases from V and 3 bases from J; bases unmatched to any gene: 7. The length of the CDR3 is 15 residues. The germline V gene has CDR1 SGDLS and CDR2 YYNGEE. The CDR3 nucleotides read TGTGCCAGCAGCGCCCGGACTAGCTCGGAAGAGACCCAGTACTTC. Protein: CASSARTSSEETQYF.

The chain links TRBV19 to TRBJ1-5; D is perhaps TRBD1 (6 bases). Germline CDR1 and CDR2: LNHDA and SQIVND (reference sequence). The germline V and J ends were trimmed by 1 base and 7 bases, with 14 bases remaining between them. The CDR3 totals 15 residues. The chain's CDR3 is CASSIGWGGLQPQHF. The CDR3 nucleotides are TGTGCCAGTAGTATAGGCTGGGGGGGCTTACAGCCCCAGCATTTT.

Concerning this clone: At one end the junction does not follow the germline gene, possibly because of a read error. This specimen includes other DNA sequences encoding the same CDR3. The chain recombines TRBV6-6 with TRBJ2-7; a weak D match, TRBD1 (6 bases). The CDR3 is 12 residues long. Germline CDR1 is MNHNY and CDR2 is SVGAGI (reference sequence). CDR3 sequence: CATADSPYEQYF. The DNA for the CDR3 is TGCGCCACCGCGGACAGTCCCTACGAGCAGTACTTC.

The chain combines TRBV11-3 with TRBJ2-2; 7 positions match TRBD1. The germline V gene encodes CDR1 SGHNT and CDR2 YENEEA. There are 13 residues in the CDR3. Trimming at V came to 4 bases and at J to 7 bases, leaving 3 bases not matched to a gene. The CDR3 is CASSSTGFGELFF. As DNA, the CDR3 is TGTGCCAGCAGCTCGACAGGGTTCGGGGAGCTGTTTTTT.

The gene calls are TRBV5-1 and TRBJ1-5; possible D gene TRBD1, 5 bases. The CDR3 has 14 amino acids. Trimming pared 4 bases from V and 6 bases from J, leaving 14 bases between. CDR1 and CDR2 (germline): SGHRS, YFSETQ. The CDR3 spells CASSPGRGGQPQHF. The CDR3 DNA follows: TGCGCCAGCAGCCCAGGGCGGGGCGGTCAGCCCCAGCATTTT.

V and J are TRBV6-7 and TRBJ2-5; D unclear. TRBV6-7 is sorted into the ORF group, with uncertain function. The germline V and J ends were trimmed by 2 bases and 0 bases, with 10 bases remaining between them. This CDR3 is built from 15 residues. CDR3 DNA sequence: TGTGCCAGCAGTTACCTGGCCCGGGACCAAGAGACCCAGTACTTC. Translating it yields CASSYLARDQETQYF.